The entry below gives a single T cell receptor (beta chain) sequence along with its context. Its antigen is unknown. Each CDR3 protein is one row after TCRdb ran MiXCR on the reads. The table shows some 450,000 distinct CDR3 sequences, with approximately 32% occurring only once. These data come from a study of T cell repertoires in cytomegalovirus infection. Whole-study context: CMV infection and matching HLA type were both indicated by public TCR beta signatures.

V shed 5 bases and J shed 2 bases, with 7 bases lying between them. The CDR3 consists of 13 residues. CDR1 is MDHEN, CDR2 SYDVKM, per germline. Study conclusions and caveats: The cumulative frequency of public TCR beta families identified carriers of CMV plus the relevant HLA. Dominating the ex vivo response were HLA-C-restricted CMV-specific TCR beta clonotypes.

The origin of this receptor is a human donor in good health (CMV status not recorded). Some clones in this sample may be carry-over from other donors' samples. The chain combines TRBV28 with TRBJ2-4, with D perhaps TRBD1 or TRBD2 (6 bases each). The sequenced sample was PBMCs. Here the CDR3 reads CASSGGPKNIQYF. The DNA of the CDR3 is TGTGCCAGCAGTGGGGGGCCCAAAAACATTCAGTACTTC. Drawing the rest from reference TRBV28 and TRBJ2-4, the complete variable domain is DVKVTQSSRYLVKRTGEKVFLECVQDMDHENMFWYRQDPGLGLRLIYFSYDVKMKEKGDIPEGYSVSREKKERFSLILESASTNQTSMYLCASSGGPKNIQYFGAGTRLSVL.